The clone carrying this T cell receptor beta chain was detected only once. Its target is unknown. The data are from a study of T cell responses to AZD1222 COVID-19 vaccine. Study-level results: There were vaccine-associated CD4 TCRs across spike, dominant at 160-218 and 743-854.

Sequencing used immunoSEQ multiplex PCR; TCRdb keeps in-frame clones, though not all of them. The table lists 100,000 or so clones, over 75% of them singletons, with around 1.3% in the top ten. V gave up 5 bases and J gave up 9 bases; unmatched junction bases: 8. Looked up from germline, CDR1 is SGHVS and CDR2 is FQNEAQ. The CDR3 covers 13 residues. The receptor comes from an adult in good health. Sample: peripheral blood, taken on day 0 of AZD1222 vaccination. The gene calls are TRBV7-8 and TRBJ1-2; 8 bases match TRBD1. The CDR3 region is CASSLPGQESYTF. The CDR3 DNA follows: TGTGCCAGCAGCCTCCCGGGACAGGAGAGCTACACCTTC. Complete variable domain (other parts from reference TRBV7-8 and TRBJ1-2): GAGVSQSPRYKVAKRGQDVALRCDPISGHVSLFWYQQALGQGPEFLTYFQNEAQLDKSGLPSDRFFAERPEGSVSTLKIQRTQQEDSAVYLCASSLPGQESYTFGSGTRLTVV.